This TCR beta chain is drawn from a study of lymphopenia after photon versus proton radiotherapy. The study's findings and limits: Larger post-nadir TCR diversity loss correlated inversely with survival in deceased patients. After lymphocyte nadir, photon-treated repertoires showed oligoclonal expansion, especially CD8+ Temra. Better survival with proton therapy was suggested as possible, not demonstrated.

Produced via immunoSEQ multiplex PCR; TCRdb's table is partial and in-frame only. Of 23,000 or so clones in the sample, 87% were seen once. Remarks on this clone: No antigen is known for it.

The TCR originated in a middle-aged man with gastric cancer. Sample: peripheral blood, taken from a patient treated with photon-based radiotherapy.

The CDR3 loop is CASSLQGIRKQYF. The CDR3 nucleotides read TGTGCCAGCAGTTTACAGGGAATACGGAAGCAGTACTTC. The chain uses TRBV27 and TRBJ2-7; possible D gene TRBD1, 5 bases. Trimming took 2 bases from V and 8 from J, leaving 13 bases between them. This CDR3 comprises 13 residues. CDR1 is MNHEY and CDR2 is SMNVEV in the germline V gene (reference sequence).